The source of this T cell receptor (beta chain) is a study of CD8+ T cells in alopecia areata. The wider study: Administration of oral tofacitinib to treated patients was at 5 to 10 mg twice daily.

RNA was extracted and reverse transcribed into cDNA as the sequencing template. Sequencing was performed with immunoSEQ multiplex PCR; in TCRdb, only in-frame clones are kept and a portion is missing. Of about 97,000 clones in the sample, more than 35% were seen once. The clonotype was recovered from a human donor with alopecia areata. Sequencing was carried out using CD4+ T cells sorted from blood.

The CDR3 reads CASSYAGPEEETQYF. The DNA of the CDR3 is TGTGCCAGCAGTTACGCGGGACCGGAAGAAGAGACCCAGTACTTC. The chain is built from TRBV6-6 and TRBJ2-5, with TRBD2 as a possible D gene (6 bases). The germline V and J ends were trimmed by 2 bases and 3 bases, with 13 bases remaining between them. The CDR3 totals 15 residues. The V gene's germline CDR1 is MNHNY and CDR2 SVGAGI (reference sequence).